The sequence of this T cell receptor beta chain was determined in a study of blood T cell repertoires in COVID-19. V was pared by 5 bases and J by 4 bases, with 18 bases between. This CDR3 has 16 amino acids. CDR1 and CDR2 from the germline V gene are LNHDA and SQIVND (reference sequence). The table came from immunoSEQ multiplex PCR; TCRdb's copy has only in-frame clones and leaves some out. The profile shows 200,000 to 300,000 clones, around 90% of them singletons. The receptor comes from a woman aged 25 to 45 with acute COVID-19. This chain links TRBV19 with TRBJ1-5, with D perhaps TRBD1 (6 bases). The sample consisted of PBMCs or T cells enriched from blood (not recorded which). The CDR3 sequence is CASSEVEGTLNQPQHF. DNA for the CDR3: TGTGCCAGTAGTGAGGTGGAAGGGACATTAAATCAGCCCCAGCATTTT.